The rows below give T cell receptor beta chains drawn from one sample of a study of T cells after yellow fever vaccination. TCRdb used MiXCR to reprocess the 5' RACE reads, holding one entry per CDR3 protein. This sample has over 200,000 distinct CDR3 sequences, with around 6.7% found just once. Source: CD4+ T cells sorted from PBMCs, taken on the day of the yellow fever booster vaccination. The receptors originated from a man aged 25 to 40 who received the YFV17D yellow fever vaccine. Both conserved end residues are part of each CDR3. D genes are given only for firm matches. Clone sizes are given selectively: once, few, many, or a class where the clone is expanded.

d_call j_call v_call clone_size cdr3_aa cdr3_nt
- TRBJ2-4 TRBV19 - CASSTLQSIQYF TGTGCCAGTAGTACGCTACAAAGCATTCAGTACTTC
TRBD2 TRBJ2-3 TRBV5-1 - CASSPMIAGTSSTDTQYF TGCGCCAGCAGCCCGATGATAGCGGGTACATCTAGCACAGATACGCAGTATTTT
TRBD1 TRBJ2-5 TRBV18 few CASSPPLWTGGKTQYF TGTGCCAGCTCACCACCCTTATGGACAGGGGGGAAGACCCAGTACTTC
- TRBJ2-7 TRBV29-1 few CSVGVQGPSLGEQYF TGCAGCGTTGGCGTTCAGGGACCTTCTCTTGGGGAGCAGTACTTC
- TRBJ2-7 TRBV7-9 many CASSFITGFENRDEQYF TGTGCCAGCAGCTTCATCACGGGTTTTGAGAATCGGGACGAGCAGTACTTC
- TRBJ2-3 TRBV14 many CASSPGARLSDTQYF TGTGCCAGCAGCCCTGGGGCTAGATTGTCGGATACGCAGTATTTT
- TRBJ1-2 TRBV20-1 - CSALTRLGGYTF TGCAGTGCTCTAACTAGGTTGGGTGGCTACACCTTC
TRBD2 TRBJ2-1 TRBV12-3/TRBV12-4 many CASTRAGLGRVEQFF TGTGCCAGCACCAGAGCTGGACTAGGGAGGGTTGAGCAGTTCTTC
- TRBJ2-4 TRBV7-2 few CASSLLLNIQYF TGTGCCAGCAGCCTACTACTCAACATTCAGTACTTC
- TRBJ2-7 TRBV29-1 few CSVGWSAVASYEQYF TGCAGCGTTGGATGGTCGGCTGTAGCCTCCTACGAGCAGTACTTC
TRBD2 TRBJ2-1 TRBV20-1 few CSAPGRLAGGLNNEQFF TGCAGTGCTCCCGGGCGGCTAGCGGGAGGCCTGAACAATGAGCAGTTCTTC
TRBD1 TRBJ1-2 TRBV7-2 few CASSPGTGGLWGYTF TGTGCCAGCAGCCCTGGAACAGGGGGCTTGTGGGGCTACACCTTC
TRBD2 TRBJ2-3 TRBV5-1 few CASSLDPGGSIGTQYF TGCGCCAGCAGCTTGGATCCGGGAGGTAGTATCGGTACGCAGTATTTT
TRBD1 TRBJ2-7 TRBV29-1 many CSALRDRSSYEQYF TGCAGCGCACTCCGGGACAGGAGCTCCTACGAGCAGTACTTC
- TRBJ2-5 TRBV29-1 - CSVEIVRPEETQYF TGCAGCGTTGAAATAGTCAGGCCCGAGGAGACCCAGTACTTC
- TRBJ2-7 TRBV28 - CASRRLVEQYF TGTGCCAGCAGACGTCTAGTCGAGCAGTACTTC
TRBD2 TRBJ2-7 TRBV5-1 many CASSPGTSGSRQYF TGCGCCAGCAGCCCGGGGACTAGCGGGAGCAGGCAGTACTTC
- TRBJ2-6 TRBV3-1 - CASSRSSGANVLTF TGTGCCAGCAGCCGAAGCTCTGGGGCCAACGTCCTGACTTTC
- TRBJ1-1 TRBV11-2 few CASSLAPNTEAFF TGTGCCAGCAGCTTAGCGCCGAACACTGAAGCTTTCTTT
- TRBJ2-1 TRBV7-2 - CASSFRFLAYNEQFF TGTGCCAGCAGCTTTAGGTTTTTGGCCTACAATGAGCAGTTCTTC
- TRBJ2-7 TRBV5-6 - CASSNGPKQPYEQYF TGTGCCAGCAGCAATGGACCCAAGCAACCCTACGAGCAGTACTTC
TRBD2 TRBJ2-6 TRBV6-2/TRBV6-3 many CASSYRAGDPNGANVLTF TGTGCCAGCAGTTACCGGGCGGGGGACCCAAACGGGGCCAACGTCCTGACTTTC
TRBD1 TRBJ2-1 TRBV7-2 - CASRFDRGSYNEQFF TGTGCCAGCAGGTTCGACAGGGGTTCGTACAATGAGCAGTTCTTC
- TRBJ1-6 TRBV20-1 - CSAKPPQNINSALHF TGCAGTGCCAAGCCCCCCCAAAACATTAATTCGGCCCTCCACTTT
- TRBJ1-2 TRBV4-1 - CASSHPGGDGYTF TGCGCCAGCAGCCACCCGGGGGGTGATGGCTACACCTTC
TRBD1 TRBJ1-2 TRBV5-1 few CASSHQISGTGGGYTF TGCGCCAGCAGCCATCAAATTTCCGGGACAGGAGGGGGCTACACCTTC
- TRBJ1-3 TRBV7-2 - CASSLGVQAGNTIYF TGTGCCAGCAGCTTAGGGGTACAAGCTGGAAACACCATATATTTT
- TRBJ1-2 TRBV7-2 - CASSLGINYGYTF TGTGCCAGCAGCCTGGGGATTAACTATGGCTACACCTTC
TRBD2 TRBJ2-7 TRBV7-2 - CASSPSGRMSYEQYF TGTGCCAGCAGCCCTAGCGGGAGGATGTCCTACGAGCAGTACTTC
TRBD2 TRBJ2-7 TRBV6-2/TRBV6-3 few CASSYWSGSYEQYF TGTGCCAGCAGTTACTGGAGCGGGAGCTACGAGCAGTACTTC
TRBD2 TRBJ2-1 TRBV7-9 few CASSLAGGPQTEQFF TGTGCCAGCAGCTTAGCGGGAGGGCCTCAAACTGAGCAGTTCTTC
TRBD2 TRBJ2-3 TRBV5-1 - CASSSGRATDTQYF TGCGCCAGCAGCTCCGGGAGGGCGACAGATACGCAGTATTTT
- TRBJ1-1 TRBV20-1 - CSARDGKGAFF TGCAGTGCTAGAGATGGGAAGGGAGCTTTCTTT